The 7 T cell receptor beta chains below all came from one sample that was sequenced in a study of T-cell memory formation after mild COVID-19. TCRdb recomputed calls from the 5' RACE reads with MiXCR, one row per CDR3 protein. The table lists about 430,000 distinct CDR3 sequences, around 17% of them singletons, with around a fifth in the top ten. Source material: PBMCs or a T cell subset sorted from them (not recorded which). The receptors stem from a man younger than 35 who had mild COVID-19 (a few samples of this study predate the infection). Cell type and time point are not known.

The chain recombines TRBV20-1 with TRBJ2-3, with TRBD1 as a possible D gene (6 bases). V lost 8 bases, J lost 1 base, and 19 bases lay in between. Per germline, CDR1 DFQATT and CDR2 SNEGSKA (reference sequence). The CDR3 sequence is 15 residues long. The DNA of the CDR3 is TGCAGTCAAAACTCCCGGACAGCTCGCACAGATACGCAGTATTTT. It translates to CSQNSRTARTDTQYF.

The chain joins TRBV12-3 or TRBV12-4 to TRBJ1-1, with 7 bases identical to TRBD1. The ends lost 6 bases at V and 1 base at J; junction bases unmatched: 5. CDR3 size: 14 residues. This CDR3 is CASRPRDRNTEAFF. The CDR3 DNA follows: TGTGCCAGCAGACCCCGGGACAGGAACACTGAAGCTTTCTTT.

The V call is TRBV5-1, the J call TRBJ2-7; perhaps TRBD1 as D (6 bases). With 4 bases removed from V and 5 bases from J, the gap between germline ends came to 16 bases. Germline V gene data show CDR1 as SGHRS and CDR2 as YFSETQ. This CDR3 comprises 14 residues. CDR3 DNA: TGCGCCAGCAGCCCCATGCTGACAGGCAACGAGCAGTACTTC. It is translated as CASSPMLTGNEQYF.

The CDR3 protein is CASSPGLGATGELFF. For the CDR3, the DNA is TGTGCCAGCTCACCGGGACTAGGCGCCACCGGGGAGCTGTTTTTT. The chain carries TRBV18 and TRBJ2-2; 8 positions agree with TRBD2. Germline trimming cut 3 bases from V and 4 bases from J; bases unmatched to any gene: 4. The CDR3 runs to 15 residues. CDR1 KGHSH and CDR2 LQKENI come from the germline V gene.

This chain joins TRBV4-1 and TRBJ2-5; D not resolved. CDR1 is MGHRA and CDR2 is YSYEKL in the germline V gene. This CDR3 region has 13 residues. The germline V and J ends were trimmed by 0 bases and 3 bases, with 5 bases remaining between them. This CDR3 is CASSQEWEETQYF. The CDR3 DNA reads as TGCGCCAGCAGCCAAGAGTGGGAAGAGACCCAGTACTTC.

The CDR3, as DNA: TGCGCCAGCAGCCAAGTGGCGGGGGGGATATACGAGCAGTACTTC. Amino acid sequence: CASSQVAGGIYEQYF. This chain joins TRBV4-3 and TRBJ2-7; TRBD2 matches at 9 bases. From germline, CDR1 is LGHNA and CDR2 YSLEER. Germline trimming cut 1 base from V and 4 bases from J; bases unmatched to any gene: 5. CDR3 length: 15 amino acids.

This clonotype was detected ten times or more. The chain links TRBV29-1 to TRBJ1-2; D is unclear. V gave up 6 bases and J gave up 1 base, with 9 bases separating them. Germline CDR1 reads SQVTM; CDR2 reads ANQGSEA. The CDR3 consists of 12 residues. The CDR3 DNA reads TGCAGCGTAAAGGAGGGTAACTATGGCTACACCTTC. Amino acids: CSVKEGNYGYTF.